This T cell receptor (beta chain) was found in a study of memory CD4+ T cells and cytomegalovirus serostatus. Single viable CD3+CD4+CD8-CD45RO+ cells were sorted as the memory CD4+ T cells. Sequencing used immunoSEQ multiplex PCR; TCRdb keeps in-frame clones, though not all of them. The sample holds approximately 74,000 clones, approximately 80% seen once. This clone showed up just once. The CDR3 has 15 amino acids. With 5 bases clipped from V and 5 bases from J, the junction kept 11 bases outside the gene matches. Germline assignment: CDR1 SEHNR and CDR2 FQNEAQ (reference sequence). The source material was memory CD4+ T cells from blood. This receptor was identified in an adult in good health and CMV-seropositive. V and J are TRBV7-9 and TRBJ2-5; 7 bases are a match to TRBD1. In nucleotides, the CDR3 is TGTGCCAGCAGCCATCGGACAGGTGAATTGGAGACCCAGTACTTC. This encodes CASSHRTGELETQYF.